The 2 T cell receptor beta chains below were found in one sample sequenced in a study of T cells in Graves' hyperthyroidism and ophthalmopathy. The source material, RNA transcripts, was used to amplify TCR beta CDR3 regions. The primer set for the first-round RT-PCR of the TCR CDR3 was HTBI. TCRdb reprocessed the multiplex PCR reads via MiXCR and lists one record per CDR3 protein. The repertoire holds fewer than 650,000 distinct CDR3 sequences, with 14% to 15% as singletons. Sequences were obtained from blood. These receptor sequences come from a middle-aged woman with Graves' ophthalmopathy.

This clonotype was counted many times. The chain couples TRBV6-5 to TRBJ1-1, with 8 bases lining up with TRBD1. V trimming: 6 bases; J trimming: 4 bases; junction bases outside the gene matches: 10. Per the germline V gene, CDR1 is MNHEY and CDR2 is SVGAGI. This CDR3 is 15 amino acids long. CDR3 region: CASSYNSGGGTEAFF. The CDR3 DNA sequence: TGTGCCAGCAGCTACAACTCAGGGGGCGGCACTGAAGCTTTCTTT.

This clonotype was seen many times. The genes are TRBV5-1 and TRBJ2-1; 8 bases are a match to TRBD2. The CDR3 covers 14 residues. Germline CDR1 reads SGHRS; CDR2 reads YFSETQ. V trimming: 3 bases; J trimming: 9 bases; junction bases outside the gene matches: 8. For the CDR3, the DNA is TGCGCCAGCAGCTCGAGCGGGAGAGGAGGTGAGCAGTTCTTC. This gives the protein CASSSSGRGGEQFF.